Presented here are 20 T cell receptor beta chains from one specimen sequenced in a study of blood T cell repertoires in COVID-19. Here immunoSEQ multiplex PCR was the method, and the copy in TCRdb shows in-frame clones only, minus some. Among roughly 200,000 clones listed, roughly 84% were seen once. What was sequenced was PBMCs or T cells enriched from blood (not recorded which). These receptors were obtained from a woman aged 30 to 39 who had been exposed to COVID-19.

V gene TRBV4-1 combines with J gene TRBJ1-3, with D possibly TRBD1 on 6 matching bases. The CDR3 runs 17 residues. Germline CDR1 MGHRA, CDR2 YSYEKL. Trimming removed 4 bases from V and 0 bases from J, with 16 bases in between. CDR3 loop: CASSLYLQGRSGNTIYF. CDR3 in DNA: TGCGCCAGCAGCCTATATCTACAGGGCCGCTCTGGAAACACCATATATTTT.

The CDR3 protein is CAWSVEITEAFF. In DNA form, the CDR3 reads TGTGCCTGGAGTGTGGAGATCACTGAAGCTTTCTTT. This chain connects TRBV30 to TRBJ1-1, with no clear D. The length of the CDR3 is 12 residues. Germline-derived CDR1 and CDR2 are GTSNPN and SVGIG (reference sequence). Trimming left V 0 bases short and J 4 bases short, with 6 bases between.

The gene calls are TRBV28 and TRBJ1-2; TRBD1 might be the D (5 bases). Germline-derived CDR1 and CDR2 are MDHEN and SYDVKM. V lost 4 bases to trimming and J lost 4 bases, with 13 bases between them. The CDR3 is 14 amino acids. The CDR3 DNA is TGTGCCAGCAGTTCCGGTGGACAAGTCTATGGCTACACCTTC. Amino acids: CASSSGGQVYGYTF.

The chain is built from TRBV27 and TRBJ2-5, with D unresolved. Germline loops: CDR1 MNHEY, CDR2 SMNVEV (reference sequence). Trimming shortened V by 0 bases and J by 5 bases, and 13 bases separated the two germline ends. The length of the CDR3 is 15 residues. In DNA form, the CDR3 reads TGTGCCAGCAGTTTATCCCATTTAGATCTGGAGACCCAGTACTTC. As protein: CASSLSHLDLETQYF.

This clone was picked up a small number of times. The chain combines TRBV7-9 with TRBJ1-1; possible D gene TRBD1, 5 bases. Looked up from germline, CDR1 is SEHNR and CDR2 is FQNEAQ (reference sequence). Trimming stripped 5 bases from V and 4 bases from J, with 11 bases between. The CDR3 runs to 13 residues. CDR3 nucleotides: TGTGCCAGCAGCCCTGGGAGGGGCACTGAAGCTTTCTTT. Translation gives CASSPGRGTEAFF.

The gene calls are TRBV11-2 and TRBJ2-1; 9 positions match TRBD1. CDR3 length equals 16 residues. With 6 bases clipped from V and 0 bases from J, the junction kept 6 bases outside the gene matches. Germline values: CDR1 SGHAT, CDR2 FQNNGV. CDR3 in DNA: TGTGCCAGCAGAACCAAGGGACAGGGCTCCTACAATGAGCAGTTCTTC. The encoded protein is CASRTKGQGSYNEQFF.

This clone was recorded once. The V call is TRBV18, the J call TRBJ2-5; 7 bases are shared with TRBD2. The V segment lost 6 bases and the J segment 1 base; nucleotides outside the gene matches: 8. CDR3 length: 15 amino acids. Germline CDR1 and CDR2: KGHSH and LQKENI. The CDR3 reads CASSRQGRAQETQYF. The CDR3 nucleotides are TGTGCCAGCTCCCGGCAAGGGAGGGCCCAAGAGACCCAGTACTTC.

V and J are TRBV9 and TRBJ2-3; D is undetermined. V was clipped by 0 bases and J by 7 bases, with 12 bases between them. Germline loops: CDR1 SGDLS, CDR2 YYNGEE. The CDR3 consists of 14 residues. The CDR3 sequence: CASSVDPTGYTQYF. The CDR3 nucleotides are TGTGCCAGCAGCGTAGATCCCACCGGGTATACGCAGTATTTT.

The rearrangement joins TRBV9 to TRBJ2-5; D call uncertain. Trimming removed 0 bases at V and 4 bases at J, with 10 bases between. The CDR3 consists of 14 residues. Germline CDR1 reads SGDLS; CDR2 reads YYNGEE. For the CDR3, the DNA is TGTGCCAGCAGCGTAGCCCGGTATGGAGAGACCCAGTACTTC. This codes for CASSVARYGETQYF.

This rearrangement joins TRBV10-1 to TRBJ1-1; unclear D gene. CDR3 length: 12 residues. CDR1 is WNHNN, CDR2 SYGVQD, per germline (reference sequence). V was shortened by 3 bases and J by 4 bases, with 6 bases between the two germline ends. CDR3 sequence: CASSDRGTEAFF. CDR3 nucleotide sequence: TGCGCCAGCAGTGACCGGGGCACTGAAGCTTTCTTT.

The CDR3 DNA reads as TGTGCCAGTAGTATGATTCAGGGGTTCACAGATACGCAGTATTTT. It specifies CASSMIQGFTDTQYF. This chain connects TRBV19 to TRBJ2-3; a possible D gene is TRBD1 (6 bases). V shed 3 bases and J shed 2 bases, with 12 bases lying between them. Germline CDR1 reads LNHDA; CDR2 reads SQIVND (reference sequence). The CDR3 consists of 15 residues.

V usage is TRBV5-4 and J usage is TRBJ2-2, with a possible D match to TRBD2 (6 bases). This CDR3 has 16 residues. Germline-derived CDR1 and CDR2 are SGHNT and YYREEE (reference sequence). The ends were cut back, 1 base at V and 1 base at J, with 11 bases in the middle. DNA of the CDR3: TGTGCCAGCAGCTTGTTTCAGGGACTGAACACCGGGGAGCTGTTTTTT. This translates into CASSLFQGLNTGELFF.

This chain uses TRBV7-6 with TRBJ1-1; the D gene is possibly TRBD1 (5 bases). Trimming pared 5 bases from V and 5 bases from J, leaving 12 bases between. Per germline, CDR1 SGHVS and CDR2 FNYEAQ. CDR3 size: 13 residues. In DNA form, the CDR3 reads TGTGCCAGCAGCGGGAGGGGAAGGACTGAAGCTTTCTTT. Residues: CASSGRGRTEAFF.

This clone was picked up a small number of times. The chain has TRBV24-1 and TRBJ2-5; 7 bases map to TRBD2. Germline lookup yields CDR1 KGHDR and CDR2 SFDVKD. This CDR3 comprises 13 residues. V lost 3 bases to trimming and J lost 9 bases; unmatched junction nucleotides: 6. The CDR3 is CATSDRGAGAQYF. DNA of the CDR3: TGTGCCACCAGTGATAGGGGCGCGGGGGCCCAGTACTTC.

J is TRBJ1-6 and V is TRBV20-1; 9 bases fit TRBD1. Unmatched junction bases numbered 12, after V lost 3 bases and J lost 9 bases. The CDR3 consists of 16 residues. The V gene's germline CDR1 is DFQATT and CDR2 SNEGSKA (reference sequence). The CDR3 nucleotides are TGCAGTGCTAGTCCGGAACCGGGACAGGGAAGTTCACCCCTCCACTTT. It yields the protein CSASPEPGQGSSPLHF.

The chain uses TRBV23-1 and TRBJ1-2; 8 bases agree with TRBD1. TRBV23-1 is an ORF, with its function uncertain. The CDR3 totals 17 residues. Unmatched junction bases numbered 14, after V lost 0 bases and J lost 8 bases. This chain's CDR3 is CASSQSFGWDRRGGYTF. CDR3 in DNA: TGCGCCAGCAGTCAATCGTTCGGCTGGGACAGGCGGGGAGGCTACACCTTC.

The V call is TRBV12-5, the J call TRBJ1-5; the match to TRBD1 covers 9 bases. The CDR3 is 13 residues long. Trimming cost V 6 bases and J 5 bases; bases outside gene matches: 2. Germline V gene sequence: CDR1 LGHNT, CDR2 FRNRAP. The CDR3 region is CASGWTGDQPQHF. The CDR3 nucleotides are TGTGCTAGTGGGTGGACAGGGGATCAGCCCCAGCATTTT.

The CDR3 DNA reads as TGTGCCAGCAGCCCCATTCTAAGCTCCTACAATGAGCAGTTCTTC. The encoded protein is CASSPILSSYNEQFF. The chain couples TRBV5-5 to TRBJ2-1; no clear D. The CDR3 is 15 amino acids. Trimming pared 4 bases from V and 0 bases from J, leaving 11 bases between. CDR1 is SGHKS and CDR2 is YYEKEE in the germline V gene (reference sequence). The full variable domain, completed using reference TRBV5-5 and TRBJ2-1, is DAGVTQSPTHLIKTRGQQVTLRCSPISGHKSVSWYQQVLGQGPQFIFQYYEKEERGRGNFPDRFSARQFPNYSSELNVNALLLGDSALYLCASSPILSSYNEQFFGPGTRLTVL.

The V gene is TRBV18, the J gene TRBJ1-2, with 7 bases that match TRBD1. Germline CDR1 is KGHSH and CDR2 is LQKENI. The CDR3 has 15 amino acids. V lost 2 bases, J lost 0 bases, and 3 bases stayed unmatched. The CDR3 loop is CASSPAGGSNYGYTF. For the CDR3, the DNA is TGTGCCAGCTCACCAGCAGGGGGTTCTAACTATGGCTACACCTTC.

V gene TRBV2 combines with J gene TRBJ1-3; 8 nucleotides agree with TRBD1. There are 15 residues in the CDR3. Losses at the gene ends were 3 bases for V and 2 bases for J; bases not matched to a gene: 3. The V gene's germline CDR1 is SNHLY and CDR2 FYNNEI. Here the CDR3 DNA reads TGTGCCAGCAGTGACGACAGGGGAACTGGAAACACCATATATTTT. The encoded protein is CASSDDRGTGNTIYF.